This TCR beta chain was sequenced for a study of metastatic and nonmetastatic thyroid tumors. Study context: For malignant and benign thyroid patients, tumor or nodule tissue and blood were the sources whose repertoires were compared.

Trimming removed 4 bases at V and 6 bases at J, with 13 bases between. CDR3 length: 14 residues. Germline V gene data show CDR1 as MNHEY and CDR2 as SMNVEV (reference sequence). Until they underwent thyroid surgery, no patient had received any treatment. The authors' processing: The study's classifier, a distant-metastasis tool for papillary thyroid cancer, was built using CDR3 differences across clinicopathological groups. Through MiXCR, TCRdb re-clonotyped the PCR reads. None of the V and J calls come from the authors' own analysis; TCRdb made them. The repertoire holds about 22,000 clones, with 18% as singletons. This clone is termed medium-sized (0.01 to 0.1%).

This receptor was obtained from a male donor with papillary thyroid cancer or a benign thyroid nodule (not recorded which). Some clones in this sample may be carry-over from other donors' samples. The chain links TRBV27 to TRBJ2-1; D is perhaps TRBD1 (5 bases). The sample comprised adjacent normal tissue. The CDR3 loop reads CASSSLQGGNEQFF. DNA of the CDR3: TGTGCCAGCAGTTCCCTTCAGGGTGGCAATGAGCAGTTCTTC.